Presented here are 8 T cell receptor beta chains from one specimen sequenced in a study of cytomegalovirus exposure and HLA in healthy donors. PCR was performed using 60 Vbeta and 13 Jbeta primers. Generated by immunoSEQ multiplex PCR, the TCRdb table keeps only in-frame clones and is missing some. The sample contains under 150,000 clones, around 80% of which appear only once. The sequenced sample was PBMCs. These receptors originate from a female donor in good health and CMV-seropositive.

The chain employs TRBV7-3 and TRBJ2-3; the match to TRBD2 covers 7 bases. Unmatched junction bases numbered 18, after V lost 2 bases and J lost 4 bases. Germline CDR1 is SGHTA and CDR2 is FQGTGA. The CDR3 contains 19 residues. The CDR3 here is CASSLPPVGTTALADTQYF. CDR3 sequence (DNA): TGTGCCAGCAGCTTACCCCCTGTCGGGACTACTGCTCTGGCAGATACGCAGTATTTT.

V and J are TRBV19 and TRBJ1-2, with D possibly being TRBD1 (6 bases). Between the trimmed V and J ends, which lost 5 bases and 4 bases, there was a span of 11 bases. The V gene's germline CDR1 is LNHDA and CDR2 SQIVND (reference sequence). The CDR3 spans 13 residues. The CDR3 coding sequence is TGTGCCAGTAGTCTCCGCAGGGGCTATGGCTACACCTTC. Protein product: CASSLRRGYGYTF.

The chain uses TRBV25-1 and TRBJ2-5; TRBD1 is a possible D gene (6 bases). The J call is in doubt because the DNA end fits TRBJ2-7 better. CDR1 is MGHDK, CDR2 SYGVNS, per germline. The CDR3 covers 13 residues. CDR3 amino acids: CASSDNRAYEQYF. The CDR3 DNA sequence: TGTGCCAGCAGTGATAACAGGGCCTACGAGCAGTACTTC.

The chain couples TRBV5-4 to TRBJ1-2; D is perhaps TRBD1 (6 bases). The CDR3 has 14 amino acids. Germline CDR1 and CDR2: SGHNT and YYREEE (reference sequence). V was cut by 0 bases and J by 1 base, with 7 bases left in between. The CDR3 region is CASSLGTVNYGYTF. In DNA, the CDR3 is TGTGCCAGCAGCTTGGGGACAGTTAACTATGGCTACACCTTC.

The genes are TRBV7-9 and TRBJ2-7; D is unclear. Germline V gene lookup returns CDR1 SEHNR and CDR2 FQNEAQ (reference sequence). The CDR3 length is 15 residues. Trimming cost V 1 base and J 0 bases, with 10 bases left between them. CDR3 nucleotide sequence: TGTGCCAGCAGCTTAGATGGAGCTGGCTCCTACGAGCAGTACTTC. Residues: CASSLDGAGSYEQYF.

The chain links TRBV6-1 to TRBJ2-1; tentatively, D is TRBD1 (5 bases). The CDR3 length is 13 residues. V lost 3 bases and J lost 7, with 10 bases in between. The V gene's germline CDR1 is MNHNS and CDR2 SASEGT. The DNA of the CDR3 is TGTGCCAGCAGTGACTCCAGGGTAAATGAGCAGTTCTTC. It translates to CASSDSRVNEQFF.

This clone appeared once. V is TRBV10-3 and J is TRBJ2-3, with 12 nucleotides matching TRBD2. The CDR3 has 13 residues. J lost 3 bases, V lost 10 bases, and 2 bases had no gene match. Germline CDR1 ENHRY, CDR2 SYGVKD. CDR3 nucleotide sequence: TGTGCCACCGGACTAGCGGGAACAGATACGCAGTATTTT. Translated, it gives CATGLAGTDTQYF.

V and J are TRBV19 and TRBJ2-1; TRBD2 matches 10 bases. CDR1 is LNHDA, CDR2 SQIVND, per germline (reference sequence). The CDR3 loop spans 15 amino acids. V lost 4 bases to trimming and J lost 4 bases; unmatched junction nucleotides: 4. The CDR3 here is CASSKLAGIYNEQFF. CDR3 sequence (DNA): TGTGCCAGTAGTAAACTAGCGGGAATTTACAATGAGCAGTTCTTC.